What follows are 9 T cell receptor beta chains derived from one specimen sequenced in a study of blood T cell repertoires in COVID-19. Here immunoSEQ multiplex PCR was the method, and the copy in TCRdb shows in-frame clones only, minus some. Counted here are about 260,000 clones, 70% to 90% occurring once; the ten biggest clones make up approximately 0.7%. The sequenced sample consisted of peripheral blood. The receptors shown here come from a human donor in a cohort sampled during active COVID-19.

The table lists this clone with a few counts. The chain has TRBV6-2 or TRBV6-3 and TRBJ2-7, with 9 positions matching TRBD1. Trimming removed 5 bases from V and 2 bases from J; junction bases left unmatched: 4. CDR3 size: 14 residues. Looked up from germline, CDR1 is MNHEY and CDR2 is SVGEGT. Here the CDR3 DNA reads TGTGCCAGCAGTAGACAGGGGGGCACCTACGAGCAGTACTTC. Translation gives CASSRQGGTYEQYF.

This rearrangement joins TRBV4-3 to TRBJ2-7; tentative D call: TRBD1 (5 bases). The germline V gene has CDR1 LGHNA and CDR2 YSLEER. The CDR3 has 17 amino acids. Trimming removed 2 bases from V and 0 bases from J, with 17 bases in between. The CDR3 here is CASSQNNPVGHSYEQYF. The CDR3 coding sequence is TGCGCCAGCAGCCAAAATAATCCGGTCGGACACTCCTACGAGCAGTACTTC.

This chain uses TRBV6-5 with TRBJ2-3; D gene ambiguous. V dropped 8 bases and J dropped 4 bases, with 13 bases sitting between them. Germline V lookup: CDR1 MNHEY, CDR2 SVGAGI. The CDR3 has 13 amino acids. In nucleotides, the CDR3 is TGTGCCAGCCGCCCGGGTTGGTCAGATACGCAGTATTTT. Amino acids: CASRPGWSDTQYF.

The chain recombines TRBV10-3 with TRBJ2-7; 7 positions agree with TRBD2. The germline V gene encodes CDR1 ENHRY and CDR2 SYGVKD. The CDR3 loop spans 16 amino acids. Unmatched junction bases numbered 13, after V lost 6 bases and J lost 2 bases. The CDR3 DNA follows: TGTGCCATCAGCGGGCTAGCGGAGAGAACAGCCTACGAGCAGTACTTC. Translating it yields CAISGLAERTAYEQYF.

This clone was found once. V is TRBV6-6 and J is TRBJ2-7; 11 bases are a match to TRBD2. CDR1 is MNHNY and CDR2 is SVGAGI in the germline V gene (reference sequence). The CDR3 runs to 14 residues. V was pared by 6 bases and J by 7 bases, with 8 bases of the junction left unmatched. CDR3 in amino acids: CASSLAGGPGEQYF. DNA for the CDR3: TGTGCCAGCAGCTTAGCGGGAGGGCCGGGGGAGCAGTACTTC.

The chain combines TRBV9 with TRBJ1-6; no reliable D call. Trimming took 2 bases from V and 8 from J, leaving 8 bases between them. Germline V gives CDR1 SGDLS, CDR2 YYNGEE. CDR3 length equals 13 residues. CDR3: CASSVVSDSPLHF. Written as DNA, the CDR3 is TGTGCCAGCAGCGTTGTATCAGATTCACCCCTCCACTTT.

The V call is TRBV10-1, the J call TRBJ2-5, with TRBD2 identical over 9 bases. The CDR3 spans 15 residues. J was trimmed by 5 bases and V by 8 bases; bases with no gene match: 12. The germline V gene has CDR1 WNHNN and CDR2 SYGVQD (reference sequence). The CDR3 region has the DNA TGCGCCAGCGTTGGGACTAGCCTCCCTTTGGAGACCCAGTACTTC. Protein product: CASVGTSLPLETQYF.

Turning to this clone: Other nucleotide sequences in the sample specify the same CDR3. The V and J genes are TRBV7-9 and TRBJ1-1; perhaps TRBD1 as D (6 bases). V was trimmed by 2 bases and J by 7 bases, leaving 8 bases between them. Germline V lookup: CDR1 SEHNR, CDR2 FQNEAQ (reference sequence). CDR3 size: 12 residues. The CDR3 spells CASSLQGIEAFF. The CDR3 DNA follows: TGTGCCAGCAGCTTACAGGGGATTGAAGCTTTCTTT.

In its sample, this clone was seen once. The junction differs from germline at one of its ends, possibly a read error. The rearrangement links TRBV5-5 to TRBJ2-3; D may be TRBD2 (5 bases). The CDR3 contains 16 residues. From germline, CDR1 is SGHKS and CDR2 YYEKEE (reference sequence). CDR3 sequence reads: CASSLLYSSSTDTQYF. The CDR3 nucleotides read TGTGCCAGCAGCTTACTCTACTCTAGCAGCACGGATACGCAGTATTTT.